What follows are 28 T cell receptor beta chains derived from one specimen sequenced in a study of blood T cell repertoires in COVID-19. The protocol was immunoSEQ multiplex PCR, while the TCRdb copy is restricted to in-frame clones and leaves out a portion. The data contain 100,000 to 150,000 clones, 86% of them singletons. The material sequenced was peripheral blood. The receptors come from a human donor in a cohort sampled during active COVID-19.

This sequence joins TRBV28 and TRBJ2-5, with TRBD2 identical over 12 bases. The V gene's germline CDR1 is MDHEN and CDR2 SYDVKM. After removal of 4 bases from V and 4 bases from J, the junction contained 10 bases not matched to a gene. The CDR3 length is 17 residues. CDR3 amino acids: CASSSRTSGKLGETQYF. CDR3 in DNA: TGTGCCAGCAGTTCCCGGACTAGCGGGAAGCTGGGAGAGACCCAGTACTTC.

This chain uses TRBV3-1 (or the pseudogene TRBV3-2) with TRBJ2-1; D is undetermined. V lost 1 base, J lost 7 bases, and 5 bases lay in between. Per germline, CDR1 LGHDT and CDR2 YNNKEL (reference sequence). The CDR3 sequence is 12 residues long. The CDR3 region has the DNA TGTGCCAGCAGCCAAGTCGTGAATGAGCAGTTCTTC. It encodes CASSQVVNEQFF.

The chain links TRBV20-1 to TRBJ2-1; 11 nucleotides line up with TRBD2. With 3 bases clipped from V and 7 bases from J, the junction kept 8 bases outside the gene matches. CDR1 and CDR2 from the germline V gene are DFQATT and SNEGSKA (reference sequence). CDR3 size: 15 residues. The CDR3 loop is CSASLAGGRSNEQFF. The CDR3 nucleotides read TGCAGTGCTAGTCTAGCGGGAGGCCGCTCGAATGAGCAGTTCTTC.

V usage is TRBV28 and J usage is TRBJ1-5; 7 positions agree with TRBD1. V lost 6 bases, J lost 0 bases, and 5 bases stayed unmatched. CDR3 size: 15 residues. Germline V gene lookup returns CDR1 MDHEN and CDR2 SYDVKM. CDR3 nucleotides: TGTGCCAGCAGCTTCTCAGGGGGTAGCAATCAGCCCCAGCATTTT. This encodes CASSFSGGSNQPQHF.

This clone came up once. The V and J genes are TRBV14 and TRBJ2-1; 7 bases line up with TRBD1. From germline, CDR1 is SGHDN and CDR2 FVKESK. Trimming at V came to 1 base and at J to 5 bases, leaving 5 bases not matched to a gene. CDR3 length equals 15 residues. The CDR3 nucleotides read TGTGCCAGCAGCCAAGTCCAGGGGGTGAACAATGAGCAGTTCTTC. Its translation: CASSQVQGVNNEQFF.

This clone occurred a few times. The CDR3 DNA follows: TGTGCCAGCAGTGAAGATCTGGACAGGATGGGAGCTTTCTTT. It specifies CASSEDLDRMGAFF. The chain links TRBV6-1 to TRBJ1-1; 7 nucleotides align to TRBD1. CDR1 and CDR2 (germline): MNHNS, SASEGT. Trimming at V came to 1 base and at J to 10 bases, leaving 9 bases not matched to a gene. CDR3 length equals 14 residues.

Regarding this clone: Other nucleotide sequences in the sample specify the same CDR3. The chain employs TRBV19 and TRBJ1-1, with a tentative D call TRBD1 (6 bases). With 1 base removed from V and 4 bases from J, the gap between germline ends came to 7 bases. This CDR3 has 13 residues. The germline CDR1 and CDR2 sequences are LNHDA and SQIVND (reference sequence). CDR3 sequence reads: CASSIGGGTEAFF. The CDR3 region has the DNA TGTGCCAGTAGTATAGGAGGGGGCACTGAAGCTTTCTTT.

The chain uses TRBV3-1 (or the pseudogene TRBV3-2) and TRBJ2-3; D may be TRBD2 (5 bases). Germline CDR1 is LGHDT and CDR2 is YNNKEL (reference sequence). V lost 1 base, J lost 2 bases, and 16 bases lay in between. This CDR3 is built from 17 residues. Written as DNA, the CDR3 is TGTGCCAGCAGCCAAGTACAGCGGTCAGGCGTCACAGATACGCAGTATTTT. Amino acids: CASSQVQRSGVTDTQYF.

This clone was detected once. The CDR3 sequence: CASSEYMGLASPFF. The CDR3 coding sequence is TGTGCCAGCAGTGAATATATGGGACTAGCATCGCCGTTCTTC. The gene calls are TRBV2 and TRBJ2-1; 9 bases match TRBD2. The length of the CDR3 is 14 residues. Germline CDR1 SNHLY, CDR2 FYNNEI. J lost 15 bases, V lost 2 bases, and 11 bases had no gene match.

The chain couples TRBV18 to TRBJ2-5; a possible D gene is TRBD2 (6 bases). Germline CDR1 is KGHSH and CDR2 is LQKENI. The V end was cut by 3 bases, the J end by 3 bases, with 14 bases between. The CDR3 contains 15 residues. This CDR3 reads CASSPVGGGKETQYF. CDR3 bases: TGTGCCAGCTCACCCGTGGGGGGTGGCAAAGAGACCCAGTACTTC.

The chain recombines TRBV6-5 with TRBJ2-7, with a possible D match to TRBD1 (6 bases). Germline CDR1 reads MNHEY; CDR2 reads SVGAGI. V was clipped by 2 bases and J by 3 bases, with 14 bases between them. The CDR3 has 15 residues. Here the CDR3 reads CASSYRGIIGYEQYF. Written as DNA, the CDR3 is TGTGCCAGCAGTTACAGGGGGATAATCGGCTACGAGCAGTACTTC.

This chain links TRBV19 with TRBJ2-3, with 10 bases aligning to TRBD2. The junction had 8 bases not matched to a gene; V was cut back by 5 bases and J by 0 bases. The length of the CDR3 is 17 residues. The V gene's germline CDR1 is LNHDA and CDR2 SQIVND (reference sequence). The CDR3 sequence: CASSAGTSVSSTDTQYF. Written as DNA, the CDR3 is TGTGCCAGTAGTGCTGGGACTAGCGTTTCTAGCACAGATACGCAGTATTTT.

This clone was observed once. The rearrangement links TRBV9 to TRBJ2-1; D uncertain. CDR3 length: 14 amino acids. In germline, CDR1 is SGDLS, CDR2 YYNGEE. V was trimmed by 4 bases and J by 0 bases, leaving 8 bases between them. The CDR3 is CASSPSSSYNEQFF. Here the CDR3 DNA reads TGTGCCAGCAGCCCTTCCAGCTCCTACAATGAGCAGTTCTTC.

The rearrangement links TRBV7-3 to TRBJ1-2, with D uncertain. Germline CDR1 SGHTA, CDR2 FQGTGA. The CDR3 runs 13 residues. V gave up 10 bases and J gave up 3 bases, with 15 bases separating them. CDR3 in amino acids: CAKMAGLHYGYTF. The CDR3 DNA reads TGTGCCAAGATGGCGGGGTTACACTATGGCTACACCTTC.

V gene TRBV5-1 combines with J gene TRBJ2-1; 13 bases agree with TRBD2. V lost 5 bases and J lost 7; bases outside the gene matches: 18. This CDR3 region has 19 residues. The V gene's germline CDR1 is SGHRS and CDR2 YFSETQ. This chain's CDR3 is CASRQGLESTSGRANEQFF. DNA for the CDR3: TGCGCCAGCAGACAAGGGCTCGAGTCCACTAGCGGGAGGGCTAATGAGCAGTTCTTC. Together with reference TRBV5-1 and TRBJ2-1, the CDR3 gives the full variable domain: KAGVTQTPRYLIKTRGQQVTLSCSPISGHRSVSWYQQTPGQGLQFLFEYFSETQRNKGNFPGRFSGRQFSNSRSEMNVSTLELGDSALYLCASRQGLESTSGRANEQFFGPGTRLTVL.

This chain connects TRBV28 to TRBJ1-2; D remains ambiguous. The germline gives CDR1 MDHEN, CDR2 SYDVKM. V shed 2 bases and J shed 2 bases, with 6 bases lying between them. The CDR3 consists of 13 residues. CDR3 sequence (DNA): TGTGCCAGCAGTTTACACGAGAACTATGGCTACACCTTC. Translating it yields CASSLHENYGYTF.

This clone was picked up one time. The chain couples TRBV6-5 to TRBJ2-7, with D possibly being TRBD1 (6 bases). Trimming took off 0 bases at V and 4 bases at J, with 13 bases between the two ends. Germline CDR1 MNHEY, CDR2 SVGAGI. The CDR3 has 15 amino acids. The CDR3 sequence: CASSYSITGLYEQYF. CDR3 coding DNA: TGTGCCAGCAGTTACTCAATTACAGGGTTATACGAGCAGTACTTC.

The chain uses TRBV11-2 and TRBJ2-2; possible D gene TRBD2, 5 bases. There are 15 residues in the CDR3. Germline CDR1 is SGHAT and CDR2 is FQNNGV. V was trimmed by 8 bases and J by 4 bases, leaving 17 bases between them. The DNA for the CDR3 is TGTGCCAGCGGACGGCCGCGGGCCGCCACCGGGGAGCTGTTTTTT. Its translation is CASGRPRAATGELFF.

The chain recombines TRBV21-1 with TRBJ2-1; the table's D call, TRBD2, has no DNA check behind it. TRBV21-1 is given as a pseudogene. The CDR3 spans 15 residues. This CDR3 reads CASSKADGGGHEQFF. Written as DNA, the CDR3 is TGTGCCAGCAGCAAAGCGGACGGGGGGGGTCATGAGCAGTTCTTC.

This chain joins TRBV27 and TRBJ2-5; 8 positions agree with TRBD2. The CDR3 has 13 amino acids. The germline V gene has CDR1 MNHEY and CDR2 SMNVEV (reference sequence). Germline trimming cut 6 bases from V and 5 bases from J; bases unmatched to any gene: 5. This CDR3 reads CASRGREEETQYF. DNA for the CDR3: TGTGCCAGCAGGGGGCGGGAGGAGGAGACCCAGTACTTC.

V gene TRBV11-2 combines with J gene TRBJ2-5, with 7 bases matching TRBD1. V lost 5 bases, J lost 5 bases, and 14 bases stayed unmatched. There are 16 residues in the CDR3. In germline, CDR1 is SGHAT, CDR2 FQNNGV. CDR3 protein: CASSQRNRGDWETQYF. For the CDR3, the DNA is TGTGCCAGCAGCCAGCGTAACAGGGGAGATTGGGAGACCCAGTACTTC.

This chain's CDR3 is CASSLDRVGSPLHF. The CDR3 bases are TGTGCCAGCTCACTGGACAGGGTGGGATCACCCCTCCACTTT. The J gene is TRBJ1-6, the V gene TRBV18; TRBD1 matches at 8 bases. This CDR3 has 14 amino acids. J gave up 10 bases and V 4 bases, and 6 bases lay outside the gene matches. Germline assignment: CDR1 KGHSH and CDR2 LQKENI.

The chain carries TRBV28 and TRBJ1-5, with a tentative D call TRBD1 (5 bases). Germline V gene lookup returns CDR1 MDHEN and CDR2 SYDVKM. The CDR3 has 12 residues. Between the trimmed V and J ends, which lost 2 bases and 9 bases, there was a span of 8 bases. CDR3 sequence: CASSLNGAPQHF. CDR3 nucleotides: TGTGCCAGCAGTTTAAATGGGGCGCCCCAGCATTTT. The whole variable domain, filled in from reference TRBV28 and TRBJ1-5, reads DVKVTQSSRYLVKRTGEKVFLECVQDMDHENMFWYRQDPGLGLRLIYFSYDVKMKEKGDIPEGYSVSREKKERFSLILESASTNQTSMYLCASSLNGAPQHFGDGTRLSIL.

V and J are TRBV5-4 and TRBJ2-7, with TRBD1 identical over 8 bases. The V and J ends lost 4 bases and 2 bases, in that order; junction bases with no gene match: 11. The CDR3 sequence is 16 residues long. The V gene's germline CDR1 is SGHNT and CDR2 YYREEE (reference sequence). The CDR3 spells CASSATTGGSTYEQYF. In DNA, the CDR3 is TGTGCCAGCAGCGCTACTACAGGGGGTTCCACCTACGAGCAGTACTTC.

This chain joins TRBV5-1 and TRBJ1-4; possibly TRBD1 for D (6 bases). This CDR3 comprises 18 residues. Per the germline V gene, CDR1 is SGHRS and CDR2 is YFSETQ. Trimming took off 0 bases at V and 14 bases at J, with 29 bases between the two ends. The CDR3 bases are TGCGCCAGCAGCTTGGAATGGTCAGGGGCCGACCGAACGCAAGGGCTGTTTTTT. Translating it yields CASSLEWSGADRTQGLFF.

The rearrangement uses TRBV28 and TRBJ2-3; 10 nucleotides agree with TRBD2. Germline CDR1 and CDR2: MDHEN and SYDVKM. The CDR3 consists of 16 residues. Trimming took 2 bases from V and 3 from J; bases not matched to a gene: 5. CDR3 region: CASSLRSTSGTDTQYF. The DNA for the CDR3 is TGTGCCAGCAGTTTACGATCGACTAGCGGGACAGATACGCAGTATTTT.

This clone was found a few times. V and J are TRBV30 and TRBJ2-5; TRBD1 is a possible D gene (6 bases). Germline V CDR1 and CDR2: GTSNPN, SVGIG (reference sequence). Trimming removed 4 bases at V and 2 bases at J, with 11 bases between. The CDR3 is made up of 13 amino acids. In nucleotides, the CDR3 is TGTGCCTGGAACAGGGTAGAGCAAGAGACCCAGTACTTC. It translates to CAWNRVEQETQYF. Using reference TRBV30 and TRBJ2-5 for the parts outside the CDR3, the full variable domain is SQTIHQWPATLVQPVGSPLSLECTVEGTSNPNLYWYRQAAGRGLQLLFYSVGIGQISSEVPQNLSASRPQDRQFILSSKKLLLSDSGFYLCAWNRVEQETQYFGPGTRLLVL.

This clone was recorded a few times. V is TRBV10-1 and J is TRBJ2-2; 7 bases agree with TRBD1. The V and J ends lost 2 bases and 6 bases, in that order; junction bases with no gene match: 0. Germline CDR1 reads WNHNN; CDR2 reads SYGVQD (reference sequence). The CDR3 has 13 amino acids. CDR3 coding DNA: TGCGCCAGCAGTGAGCAGGGGGCCGGGGAGCTGTTTTTT. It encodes CASSEQGAGELFF.